The clone carrying this T cell receptor beta chain was seen once. Antigen specificity is unknown. The data were taken from a study of CD8+CD57+ T cells in acquired aplastic anemia. The study profiled TCR beta VDJ and CDR3 using genomic DNA as template. TCRdb reanalysed the reads using MiXCR and keeps one entry per CDR3 protein. The sample has roughly 130,000 distinct CDR3 sequences, over 45% seen once. Study results and caveats: Overlap between patients and controls comprised 25 to 35 CD8+ CDR3 sequences.

Germline V gives CDR1 LNHNV, CDR2 YYDKDF (reference sequence). The V gene end was trimmed by 3 bases and the J gene end by 2 bases; junction bases not matched to a gene: 6. The CDR3 runs to 17 residues. The V call is TRBV15, the J call TRBJ2-3; 12 bases are shared with TRBD2. This receptor was obtained from a human donor in good health, serving as a control. The source material was sorted CD4+, CD8+, or CD8+CD57+ T cells (not recorded which) from PBMCs. DNA of the CDR3: TGTGCCACCAGCAGGGAACTAGCGGGGGGCCCCACAGATACGCAGTATTTT. Encoded protein: CATSRELAGGPTDTQYF.